The source of this T cell receptor beta chain is a study of cytomegalovirus exposure and HLA in healthy donors. The study's findings and limits: A prior analysis recorded that most TCR beta V segments were productive about 87% or about 30% of the time. A later analysis found common viral pathogens apparently linked to several of the most significant clusters. It was reported in a later analysis that an Asian-associated ancestry cluster showed fewer N-insertions than the approximately 670-donor mean.

V lost 1 base to trimming and J lost 7 bases, with 13 bases between them. Germline loops: CDR1 SGHVS, CDR2 FQNEAQ. CDR3 length equals 15 residues. PCR used 60 Vbeta primers and 13 Jbeta primers. The table came from immunoSEQ multiplex PCR; TCRdb's copy has only in-frame clones and leaves some out. This sample has hundreds of thousands of clones, with 75% to 90% found just once. About this clone: Its antigen is as yet unknown.

This rearrangement joins TRBV7-8 to TRBJ1-4; unclear D gene. Sequencing used PBMCs. This receptor was identified in a woman in her late teens or twenties in good health and CMV-seronegative. The CDR3 reads CASSLGGRGIEKLFF. In nucleotides, the CDR3 is TGTGCCAGCAGCTTAGGTGGCCGCGGAATTGAAAAACTGTTTTTT.